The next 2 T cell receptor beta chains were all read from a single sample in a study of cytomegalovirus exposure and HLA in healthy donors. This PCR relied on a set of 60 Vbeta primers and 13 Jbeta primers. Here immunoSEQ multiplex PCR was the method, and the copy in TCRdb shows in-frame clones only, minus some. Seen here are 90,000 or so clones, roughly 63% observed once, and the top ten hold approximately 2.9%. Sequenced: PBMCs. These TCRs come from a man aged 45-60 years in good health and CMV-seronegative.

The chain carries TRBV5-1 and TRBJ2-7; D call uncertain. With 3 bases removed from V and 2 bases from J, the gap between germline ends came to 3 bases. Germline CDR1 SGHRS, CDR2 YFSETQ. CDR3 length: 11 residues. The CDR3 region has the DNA TGCGCCAGCAGCTCTCCCTACGAGCAGTACTTC. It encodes CASSSPYEQYF.

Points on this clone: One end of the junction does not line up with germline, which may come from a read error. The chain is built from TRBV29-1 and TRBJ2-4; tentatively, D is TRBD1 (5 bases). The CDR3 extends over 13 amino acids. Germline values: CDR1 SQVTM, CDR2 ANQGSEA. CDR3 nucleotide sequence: TGCAGCGTTGAAAGGGGTGGAAAAAGCATTCAGTACTTC. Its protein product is CSVERGGKSIQYF. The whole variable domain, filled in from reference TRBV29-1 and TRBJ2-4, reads SAVISQKPSRDICQRGTSLTIQCQVDSQVTMMFWYRQQPGQSLTLIATANQGSEATYESGFVIDKFPISRPNLTFSTLTVSNMSPEDSSIYLCSVERGGKSIQYFGAGTRLSVL.